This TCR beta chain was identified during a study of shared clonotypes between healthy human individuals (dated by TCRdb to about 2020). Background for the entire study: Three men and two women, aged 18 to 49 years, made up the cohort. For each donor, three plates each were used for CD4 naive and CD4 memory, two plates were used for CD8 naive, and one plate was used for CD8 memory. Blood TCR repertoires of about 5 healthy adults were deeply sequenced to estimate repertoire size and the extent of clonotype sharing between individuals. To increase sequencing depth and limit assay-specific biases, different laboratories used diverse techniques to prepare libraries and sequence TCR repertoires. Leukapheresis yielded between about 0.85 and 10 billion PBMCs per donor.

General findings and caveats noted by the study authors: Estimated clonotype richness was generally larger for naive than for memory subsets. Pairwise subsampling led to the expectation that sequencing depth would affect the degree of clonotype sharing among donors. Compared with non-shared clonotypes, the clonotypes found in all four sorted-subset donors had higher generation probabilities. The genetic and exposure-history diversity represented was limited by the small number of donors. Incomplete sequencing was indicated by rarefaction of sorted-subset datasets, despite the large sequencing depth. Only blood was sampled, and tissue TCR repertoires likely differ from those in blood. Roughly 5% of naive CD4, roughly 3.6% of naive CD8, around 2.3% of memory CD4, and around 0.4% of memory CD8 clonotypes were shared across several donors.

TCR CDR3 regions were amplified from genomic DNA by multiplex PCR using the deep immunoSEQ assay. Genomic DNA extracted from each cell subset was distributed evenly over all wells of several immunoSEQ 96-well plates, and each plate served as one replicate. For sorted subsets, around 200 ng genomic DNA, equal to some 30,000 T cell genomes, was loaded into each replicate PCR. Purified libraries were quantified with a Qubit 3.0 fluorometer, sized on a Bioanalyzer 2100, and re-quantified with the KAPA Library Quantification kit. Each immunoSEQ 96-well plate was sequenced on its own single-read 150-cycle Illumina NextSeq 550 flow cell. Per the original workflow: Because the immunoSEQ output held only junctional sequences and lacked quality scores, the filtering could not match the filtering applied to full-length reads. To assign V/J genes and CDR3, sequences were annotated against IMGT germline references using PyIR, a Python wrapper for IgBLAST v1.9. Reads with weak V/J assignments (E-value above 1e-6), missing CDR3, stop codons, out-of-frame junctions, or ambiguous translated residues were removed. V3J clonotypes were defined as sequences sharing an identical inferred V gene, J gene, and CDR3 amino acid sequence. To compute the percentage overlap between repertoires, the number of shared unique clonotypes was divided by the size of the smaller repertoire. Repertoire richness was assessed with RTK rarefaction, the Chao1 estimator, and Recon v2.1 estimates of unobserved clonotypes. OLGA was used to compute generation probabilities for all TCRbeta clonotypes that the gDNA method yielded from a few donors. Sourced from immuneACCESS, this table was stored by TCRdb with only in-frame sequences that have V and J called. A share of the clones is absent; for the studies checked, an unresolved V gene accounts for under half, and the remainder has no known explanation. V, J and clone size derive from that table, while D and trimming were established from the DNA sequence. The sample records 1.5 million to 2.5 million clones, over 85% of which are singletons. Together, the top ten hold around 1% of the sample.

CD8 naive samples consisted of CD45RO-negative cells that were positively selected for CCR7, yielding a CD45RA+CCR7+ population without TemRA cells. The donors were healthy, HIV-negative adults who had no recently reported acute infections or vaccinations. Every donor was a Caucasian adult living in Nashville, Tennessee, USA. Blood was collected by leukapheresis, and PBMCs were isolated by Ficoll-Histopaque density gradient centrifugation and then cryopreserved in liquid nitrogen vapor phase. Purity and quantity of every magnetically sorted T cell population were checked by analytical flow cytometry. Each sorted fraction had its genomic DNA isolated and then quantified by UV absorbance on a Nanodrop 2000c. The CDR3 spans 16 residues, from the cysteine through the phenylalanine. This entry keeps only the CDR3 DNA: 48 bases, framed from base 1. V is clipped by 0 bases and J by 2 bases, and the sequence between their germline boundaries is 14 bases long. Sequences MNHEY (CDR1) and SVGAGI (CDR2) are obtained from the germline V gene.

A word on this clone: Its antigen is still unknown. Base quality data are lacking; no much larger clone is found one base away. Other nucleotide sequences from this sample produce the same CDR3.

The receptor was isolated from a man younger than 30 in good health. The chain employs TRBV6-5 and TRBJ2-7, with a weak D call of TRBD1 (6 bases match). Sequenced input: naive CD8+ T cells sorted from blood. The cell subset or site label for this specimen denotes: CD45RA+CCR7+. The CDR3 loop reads CASSYSAGEEAYEQYF. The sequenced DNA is TGTGCCAGCAGTTACTCTGCAGGGGAAGAGGCCTACGAGCAGTACTTC.